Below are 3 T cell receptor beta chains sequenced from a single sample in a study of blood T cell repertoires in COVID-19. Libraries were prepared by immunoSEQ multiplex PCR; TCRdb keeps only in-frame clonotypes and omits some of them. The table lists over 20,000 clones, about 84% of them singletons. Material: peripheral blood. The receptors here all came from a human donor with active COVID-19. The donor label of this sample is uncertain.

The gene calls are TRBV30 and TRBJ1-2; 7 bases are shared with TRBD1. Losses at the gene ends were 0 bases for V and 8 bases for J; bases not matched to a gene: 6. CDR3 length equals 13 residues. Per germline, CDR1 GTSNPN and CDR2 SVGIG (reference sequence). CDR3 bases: TGTGCCTGGAGTGTAGTCGGGACAGCGGGCTACACCTTC. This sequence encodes CAWSVVGTAGYTF. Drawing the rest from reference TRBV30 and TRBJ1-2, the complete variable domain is SQTIHQWPATLVQPVGSPLSLECTVEGTSNPNLYWYRQAAGRGLQLLFYSVGIGQISSEVPQNLSASRPQDRQFILSSKKLLLSDSGFYLCAWSVVGTAGYTFGSGTRLTVV.

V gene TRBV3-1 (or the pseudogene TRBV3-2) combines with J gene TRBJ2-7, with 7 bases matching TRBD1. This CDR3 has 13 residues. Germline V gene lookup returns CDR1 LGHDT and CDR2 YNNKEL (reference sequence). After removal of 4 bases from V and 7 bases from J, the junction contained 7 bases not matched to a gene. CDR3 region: CASSRPTQGEQYF. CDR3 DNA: TGTGCCAGCAGCCGACCCACACAGGGGGAGCAGTACTTC.

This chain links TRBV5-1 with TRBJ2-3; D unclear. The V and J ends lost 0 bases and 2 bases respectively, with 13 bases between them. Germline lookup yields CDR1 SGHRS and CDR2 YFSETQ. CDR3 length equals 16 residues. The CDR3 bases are TGCGCCAGCAGCTTGGGTCCTCAGTCCCTCACAGATACGCAGTATTTT. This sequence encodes CASSLGPQSLTDTQYF.